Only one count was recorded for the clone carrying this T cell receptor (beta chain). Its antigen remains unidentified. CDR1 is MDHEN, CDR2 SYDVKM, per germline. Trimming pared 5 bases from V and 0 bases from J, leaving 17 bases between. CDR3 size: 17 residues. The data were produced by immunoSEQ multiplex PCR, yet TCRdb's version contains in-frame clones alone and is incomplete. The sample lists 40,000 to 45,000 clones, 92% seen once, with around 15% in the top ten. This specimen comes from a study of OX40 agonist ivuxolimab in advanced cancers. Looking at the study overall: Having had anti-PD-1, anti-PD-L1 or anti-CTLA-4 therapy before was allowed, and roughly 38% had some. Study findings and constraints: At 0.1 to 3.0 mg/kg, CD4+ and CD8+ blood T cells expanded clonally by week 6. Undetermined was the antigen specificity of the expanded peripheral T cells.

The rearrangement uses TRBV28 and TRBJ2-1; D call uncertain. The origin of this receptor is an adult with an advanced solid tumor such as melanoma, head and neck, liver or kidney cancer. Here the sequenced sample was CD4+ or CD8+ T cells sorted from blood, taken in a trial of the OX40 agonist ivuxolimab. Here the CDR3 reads CASSGRSQISSYNEQFF. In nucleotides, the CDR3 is TGTGCCAGCAGTGGAAGGAGTCAGATAAGCTCCTACAATGAGCAGTTCTTC. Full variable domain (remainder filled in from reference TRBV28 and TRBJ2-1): DVKVTQSSRYLVKRTGEKVFLECVQDMDHENMFWYRQDPGLGLRLIYFSYDVKMKEKGDIPEGYSVSREKKERFSLILESASTNQTSMYLCASSGRSQISSYNEQFFGPGTRLTVL.